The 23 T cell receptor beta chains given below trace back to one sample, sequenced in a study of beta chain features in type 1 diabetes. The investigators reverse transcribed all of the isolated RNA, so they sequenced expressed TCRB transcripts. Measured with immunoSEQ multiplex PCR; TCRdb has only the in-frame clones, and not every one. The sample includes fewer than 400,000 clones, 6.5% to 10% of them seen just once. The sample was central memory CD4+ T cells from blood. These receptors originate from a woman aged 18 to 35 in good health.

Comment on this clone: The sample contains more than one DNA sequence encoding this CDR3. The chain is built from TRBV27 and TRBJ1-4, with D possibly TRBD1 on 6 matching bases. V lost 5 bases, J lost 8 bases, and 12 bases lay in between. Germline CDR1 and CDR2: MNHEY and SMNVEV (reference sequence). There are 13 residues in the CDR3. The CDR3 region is CASSPIQGEKLFF. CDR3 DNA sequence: TGTGCCAGCAGTCCGATTCAGGGGGAAAAACTGTTTTTT.

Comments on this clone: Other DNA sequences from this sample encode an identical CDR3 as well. The CDR3 loop reads CASSRDREQFF. CDR3 DNA sequence: TGTGCCAGCAGCCGGGACAGGGAGCAGTTCTTC. The chain couples TRBV5-4 to TRBJ2-1; 8 positions agree with TRBD1. The CDR3 length is 11 residues. From germline, CDR1 is SGHNT and CDR2 YYREEE (reference sequence). The trim removed 4 bases at V and 10 bases at J, leaving 1 base unmatched.

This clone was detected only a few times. The CDR3 DNA reads TGTGCCAGTCTACCCGGGGGTTCCCAAGAGACCCAGTACTTC. This gives the protein CASLPGGSQETQYF. The chain employs TRBV7-2 and TRBJ2-5, with a weak D call TRBD2 (6 bases). The CDR3 loop spans 14 amino acids. CDR1 is SGHTA, CDR2 FQGNSA, per germline. The ends were cut back, 9 bases at V and 1 base at J, with 15 bases in the middle.

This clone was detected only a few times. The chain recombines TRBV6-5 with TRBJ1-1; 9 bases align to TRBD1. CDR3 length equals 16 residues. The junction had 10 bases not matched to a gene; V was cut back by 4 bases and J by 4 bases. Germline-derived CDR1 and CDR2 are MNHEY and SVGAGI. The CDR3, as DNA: TGTGCCAGCAGTTCCCGGGACAGGGATCTTCCCACTGAAGCTTTCTTT. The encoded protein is CASSSRDRDLPTEAFF.

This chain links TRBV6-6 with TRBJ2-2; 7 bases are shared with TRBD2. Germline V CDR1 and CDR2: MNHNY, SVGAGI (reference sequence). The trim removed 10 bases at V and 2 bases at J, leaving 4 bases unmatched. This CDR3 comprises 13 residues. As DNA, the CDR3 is TGTGCCACCCGGGAGGACAACACCGGGGAGCTGTTTTTT. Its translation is CATREDNTGELFF.

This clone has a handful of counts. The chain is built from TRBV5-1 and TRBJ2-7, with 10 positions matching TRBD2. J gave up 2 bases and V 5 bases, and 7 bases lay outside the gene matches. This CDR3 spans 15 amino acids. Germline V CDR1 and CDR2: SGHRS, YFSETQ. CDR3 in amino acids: CASSAGTSETYEQYF. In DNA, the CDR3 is TGCGCCAGCAGTGCCGGGACTAGCGAAACCTACGAGCAGTACTTC.

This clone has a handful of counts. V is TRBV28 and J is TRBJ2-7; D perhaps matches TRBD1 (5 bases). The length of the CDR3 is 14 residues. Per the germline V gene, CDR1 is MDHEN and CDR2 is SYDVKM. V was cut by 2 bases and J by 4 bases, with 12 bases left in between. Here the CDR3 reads CASSLAGIVYEQYF. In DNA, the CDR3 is TGTGCCAGCAGTTTAGCAGGGATCGTGTACGAGCAGTACTTC.

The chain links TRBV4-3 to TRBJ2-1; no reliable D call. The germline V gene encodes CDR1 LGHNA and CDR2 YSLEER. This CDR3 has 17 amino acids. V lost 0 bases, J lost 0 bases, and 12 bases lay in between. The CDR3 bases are TGCGCCAGCAGCCAAGAGGGTATCGGTAGCTCCTACAATGAGCAGTTCTTC. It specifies CASSQEGIGSSYNEQFF.

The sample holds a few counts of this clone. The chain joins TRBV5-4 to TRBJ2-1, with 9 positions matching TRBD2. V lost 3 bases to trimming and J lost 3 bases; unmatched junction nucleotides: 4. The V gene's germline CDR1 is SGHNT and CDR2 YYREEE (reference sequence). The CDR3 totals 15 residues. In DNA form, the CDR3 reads TGTGCCAGCAGCTCTGCTAGCGGGATCTACAATGAGCAGTTCTTC. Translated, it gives CASSSASGIYNEQFF.

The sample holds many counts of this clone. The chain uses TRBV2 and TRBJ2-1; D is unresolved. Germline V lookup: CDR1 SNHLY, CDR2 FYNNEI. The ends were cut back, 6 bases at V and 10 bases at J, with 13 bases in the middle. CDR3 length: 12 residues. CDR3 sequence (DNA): TGTGCCAGCAGCAAGGCCCGCTTGGAGCAGTTCTTC. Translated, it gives CASSKARLEQFF.

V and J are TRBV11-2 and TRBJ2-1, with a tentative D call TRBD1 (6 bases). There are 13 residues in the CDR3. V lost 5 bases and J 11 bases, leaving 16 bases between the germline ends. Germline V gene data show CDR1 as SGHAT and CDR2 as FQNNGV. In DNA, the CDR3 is TGTGCCAGCAGCGCGGTTTCCGGGACAAAGCAGTTCTTC. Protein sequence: CASSAVSGTKQFF.

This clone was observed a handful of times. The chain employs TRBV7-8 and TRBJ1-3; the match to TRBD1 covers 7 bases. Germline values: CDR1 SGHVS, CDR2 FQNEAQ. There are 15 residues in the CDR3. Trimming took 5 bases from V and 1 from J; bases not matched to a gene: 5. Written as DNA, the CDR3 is TGTGCCAGCAGCCCCCAGGGGGGTTCTGGAAACACCATATATTTT. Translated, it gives CASSPQGGSGNTIYF.

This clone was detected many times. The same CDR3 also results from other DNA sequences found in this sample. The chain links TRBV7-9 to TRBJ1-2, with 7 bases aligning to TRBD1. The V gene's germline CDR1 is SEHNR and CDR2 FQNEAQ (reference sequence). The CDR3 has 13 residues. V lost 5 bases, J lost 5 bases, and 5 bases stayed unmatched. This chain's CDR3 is CASSPGQRYGYTF. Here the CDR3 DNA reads TGTGCCAGCAGCCCGGGACAGAGATATGGCTACACCTTC.

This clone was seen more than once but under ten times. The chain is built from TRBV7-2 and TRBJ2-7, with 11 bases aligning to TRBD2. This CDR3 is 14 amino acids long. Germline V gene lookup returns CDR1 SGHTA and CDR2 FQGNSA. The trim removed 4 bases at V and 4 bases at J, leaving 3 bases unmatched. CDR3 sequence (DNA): TGTGCCAGCAGCTCCGGGACTAGCGGATACGAGCAGTACTTC. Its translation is CASSSGTSGYEQYF.

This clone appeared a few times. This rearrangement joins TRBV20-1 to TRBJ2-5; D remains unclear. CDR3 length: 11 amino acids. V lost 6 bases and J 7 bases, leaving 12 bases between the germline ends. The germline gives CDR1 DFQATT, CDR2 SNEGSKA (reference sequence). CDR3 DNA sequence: TGCAGTGCGACCTACAGTGGGACCCAGTACTTC. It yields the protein CSATYSGTQYF.

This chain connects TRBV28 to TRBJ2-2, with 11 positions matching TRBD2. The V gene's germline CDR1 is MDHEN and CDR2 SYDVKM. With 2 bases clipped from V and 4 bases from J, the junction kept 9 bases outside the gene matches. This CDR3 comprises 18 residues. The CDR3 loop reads CASSLVPASGRPTGELFF. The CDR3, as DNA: TGTGCCAGCAGTTTAGTCCCGGCTAGCGGGAGGCCCACCGGGGAGCTGTTTTTT.

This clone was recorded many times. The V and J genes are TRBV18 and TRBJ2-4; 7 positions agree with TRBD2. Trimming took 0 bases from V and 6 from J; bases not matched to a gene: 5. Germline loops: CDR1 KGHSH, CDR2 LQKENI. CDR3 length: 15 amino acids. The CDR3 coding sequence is TGTGCCAGCTCACCACCGGGGGGGTTAGGAAACATTCAGTACTTC. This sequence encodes CASSPPGGLGNIQYF.

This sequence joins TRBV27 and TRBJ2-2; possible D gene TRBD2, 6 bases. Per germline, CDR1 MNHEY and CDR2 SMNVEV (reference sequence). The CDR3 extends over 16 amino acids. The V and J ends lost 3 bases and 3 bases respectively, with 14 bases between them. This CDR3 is CASSFLLARDTGELFF. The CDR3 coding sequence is TGTGCCAGCAGTTTCCTGCTAGCGAGGGACACCGGGGAGCTGTTTTTT.

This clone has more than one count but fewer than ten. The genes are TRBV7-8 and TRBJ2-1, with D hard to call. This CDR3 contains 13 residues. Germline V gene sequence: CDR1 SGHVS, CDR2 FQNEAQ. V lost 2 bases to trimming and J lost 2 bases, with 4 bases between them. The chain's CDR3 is CASSLQPYNEQFF. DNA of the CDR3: TGTGCCAGCAGCTTACAGCCCTACAATGAGCAGTTCTTC. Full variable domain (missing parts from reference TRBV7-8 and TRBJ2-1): GAGVSQSPRYKVAKRGQDVALRCDPISGHVSLFWYQQALGQGPEFLTYFQNEAQLDKSGLPSDRFFAERPEGSVSTLKIQRTQQEDSAVYLCASSLQPYNEQFFGPGTRLTVL.

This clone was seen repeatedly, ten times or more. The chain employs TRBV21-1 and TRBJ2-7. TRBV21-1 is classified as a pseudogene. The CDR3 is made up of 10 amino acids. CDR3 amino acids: CASSNYEQYF. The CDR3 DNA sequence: TGTGCCAGCAGCAACTACGAGCAGTACTTC.

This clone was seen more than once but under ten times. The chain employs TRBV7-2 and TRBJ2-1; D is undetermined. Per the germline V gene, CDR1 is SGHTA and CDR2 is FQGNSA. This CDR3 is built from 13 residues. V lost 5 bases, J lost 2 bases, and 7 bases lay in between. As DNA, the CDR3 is TGTGCCAGCAGCCCCGGCACCTACAATGAGCAGTTCTTC. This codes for CASSPGTYNEQFF. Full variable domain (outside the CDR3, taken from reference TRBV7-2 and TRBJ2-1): GAGVSQSPSNKVTEKGKDVELRCDPISGHTALYWYRQSLGQGLEFLIYFQGNSAPDKSGLPSDRFSAERTGGSVSTLTIQRTQQEDSAVYLCASSPGTYNEQFFGPGTRLTVL.

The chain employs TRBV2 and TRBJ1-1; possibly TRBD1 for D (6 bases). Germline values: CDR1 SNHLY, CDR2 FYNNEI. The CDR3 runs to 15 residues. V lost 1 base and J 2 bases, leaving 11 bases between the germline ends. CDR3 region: CASSEEAGVNTEAFF. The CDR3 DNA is TGTGCCAGCAGTGAAGAGGCAGGGGTCAACACTGAAGCTTTCTTT.

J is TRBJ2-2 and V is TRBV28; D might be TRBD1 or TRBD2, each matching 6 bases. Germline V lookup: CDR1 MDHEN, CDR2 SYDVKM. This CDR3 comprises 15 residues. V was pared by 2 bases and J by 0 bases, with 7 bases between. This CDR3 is CASSLRGANTGELFF. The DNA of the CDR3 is TGTGCCAGCAGTTTAAGGGGGGCGAACACCGGGGAGCTGTTTTTT.